Described below is a single T cell receptor (beta chain) sequence and its context. The source of the sample is a study of blood T cell repertoires in COVID-19. Overall study context: Sites in the United States, Italy and Spain provided acute and convalescent COVID-19 samples. T cells, B-cell-depleted T cells, or PBMCs supplied cDNA or gDNA.

Here immunoSEQ multiplex PCR was the method, and the copy in TCRdb shows in-frame clones only, minus some. The sample lists tens of thousands of clones, less than 90% occurring once. The receptor's source is a human donor in a cohort sampled during active COVID-19. Sequences were obtained from peripheral blood.

Here the CDR3 reads CASSQVRAGYTF. CDR3 DNA: TGTGCCAGCAGCCAAGTCAGGGCTGGCTACACCTTC. V and J are TRBV3-1 (or the pseudogene TRBV3-2) and TRBJ1-2; the D gene is possibly TRBD1 (5 bases). From germline, CDR1 is LGHDT and CDR2 YNNKEL (reference sequence). CDR3 length: 12 residues. Trimming removed 1 base from V and 7 bases from J, with 7 bases in between.